Listed below are T cell receptor beta chains from one sample, sequenced in a study of blood T cells in healthy people across ages. MiXCR, applied by TCRdb to the 5' RACE reads, yields one record per CDR3 protein. Here the sample spans hundreds of thousands of distinct CDR3 sequences, more than 45% being singletons. Sequencing was performed on blood. The receptors stem from a man aged 25 to 40 in good health. Each CDR3 is given with its conserved first and last residue. D genes are given only for firm matches. Clone size is given for some rows only: seen once, a few or many times, or a class if the clone is expanded.

>TRBJ2-5|-|once|TRBV28
TGTGCCAGCAGGTCCCTCGGGACTCTGGAAGAGACCCAGTACTTC
CASRSLGTLEETQYF
>TRBJ2-7|-|-|TRBV10-3
TGTGCCCTCCGACGCCAGGACGAGCAGTACTTC
CALRRQDEQYF
>TRBJ2-1|-|-|TRBV12-3/TRBV12-4
TGTGCCCTAGGAGCGGCCAACAATGAGCAGTTCTTC
CALGAANNEQFF
>TRBJ2-7|-|-|TRBV27
TGTGCCAGCAGTTTCGGGGATAGCTCCTACGAGCAGTACTTC
CASSFGDSSYEQYF
>TRBJ2-7|TRBD2|-|TRBV20-1
TGCAGTGCTAGGACTAGCGGGCGCTCCTACGAGCAGTACTTC
CSARTSGRSYEQYF
>TRBJ2-3|-|-|TRBV20-1
TGCAGTGCTACTCCTACCCCATTAATGGATACGCAGTATTTT
CSATPTPLMDTQYF
>TRBJ2-7|-|many|TRBV7-8
TGTGCCAGCAGCTTAGCAAGGGGGACTTACGAGCAGTACTTC
CASSLARGTYEQYF
>TRBJ2-7|-|once|TRBV20-1
TGCAGTGCGACATCCGGACGGTTGATCGACGAGCAGTACTTC
CSATSGRLIDEQYF
>TRBJ2-1|-|once|TRBV7-9
TGTGCCAGCAGTCCCCGATTAGGGGGAACCAATGAGCAGTTCTTC
CASSPRLGGTNEQFF
>TRBJ2-1|-|-|TRBV7-9
TGTGCCAGCAGCTTAAAGCTCGGCCAGACAAACAATGAGCAGTTCTTC
CASSLKLGQTNNEQFF
>TRBJ2-3|TRBD1|once|TRBV4-1
TGCGCCAGCACCCCGGGGGACAGGGGGCGAGATACGCAGTATTTT
CASTPGDRGRDTQYF
>TRBJ1-2|-|once|TRBV6-6
TGTGCCAGCAGTTACTCGGCCAACTGGGGCTACACCTTC
CASSYSANWGYTF
>TRBJ1-6|TRBD1|-|TRBV4-2
TGTGCCAGCAGCCAAGATGACAGGGGAAGTGGGTCACCCCTCCACTTT
CASSQDDRGSGSPLHF
>TRBJ2-2|TRBD2|once|TRBV11-2
TGTGCCAGCAGCTTACGGCTAGCGGTGAACACCGGGGAGCTGTTTTTT
CASSLRLAVNTGELFF
>TRBJ1-5|-|-|TRBV28
TGTGCCAGCAGCCCACAGGGTCGGAGCAATCAGCCCCAGCATTTT
CASSPQGRSNQPQHF
>TRBJ2-7|TRBD1|-|TRBV10-3
TGTGCCATCTCGCGGACAGGGGAATCCTACGAGCAGTACTTC
CAISRTGESYEQYF
>TRBJ2-3|-|-|TRBV7-2
TGTGCCAGCAGCTTTCTGGCGGGAATTAGCACAGATACGCAGTATTTT
CASSFLAGISTDTQYF
>TRBJ2-3|-|-|TRBV6-5
TGTGCCAGCAGTTACCGGGGGTCGATTGGAGATACGCAGTATTTT
CASSYRGSIGDTQYF
>TRBJ2-1|TRBD2|-|TRBV4-1
TGCGCCAGCAGCCAAGATTGGCGGGGGGGCCCCGATGAGCAGTTCTTC
CASSQDWRGGPDEQFF
>TRBJ2-7|-|-|TRBV2
TGTGCCAGCAGGGTGGACGCCACCTACGAGCAGTACTTC
CASRVDATYEQYF
>TRBJ1-5|-|-|TRBV19
TGTGCCAGTAGTGCGGCAATCGCAGGTCGGGTTCAGCCCCAGCATTTT
CASSAAIAGRVQPQHF
>TRBJ1-2|-|few|TRBV11-1
TGTGCCAGCAGCCACGGGACCTATGGCTACACCTTC
CASSHGTYGYTF
>TRBJ2-1|TRBD2|-|TRBV27
TGTGCCAGCAGTTCCACACGAGCGGGAGGGAATGAGCAGTTCTTC
CASSSTRAGGNEQFF
>TRBJ2-3|-|once|TRBV29-1
TGCAGCGCTCTCCGGGACTCCACTAAGTTAGATACGCAGTATTTT
CSALRDSTKLDTQYF
>TRBJ1-2|-|-|TRBV6-1
TGTGCCAGCAGTTGGGAAGCGGGAACCTATGGCTACACCTTC
CASSWEAGTYGYTF
>TRBJ2-4|-|few|TRBV7-2
TGTGCCAGCAGCTTAATCGGGGCAGGGTTAGCCAAAAACATTCAGTACTTC
CASSLIGAGLAKNIQYF
>TRBJ2-1|TRBD2|-|TRBV28
TGTGCCAGCTCGGCGGGAGGGTCCCACAATGAGCAGTTCTTC
CASSAGGSHNEQFF